The sequence of this T cell receptor beta chain was determined in a study of spatial heterogeneity in lung cancer (dated by TCRdb to 2018 to 2020). With regard to the full study: Beta-chain transcripts were consistently detected in greater numbers than alpha-chain transcripts, which likely reflected higher beta-chain transcript abundance. In the raw uncorrected reads, each unique combination of TCR and UMI appeared more than ten times on average. The study quantitatively compared TCR alpha and beta repertoires across multiple tumor regions, matched nontumor lung and blood in non-small cell lung cancer. Nonsynonymous mutation counts, determined by whole-exome sequencing of tumor tissue, were related to features of the TCR repertoire. At surgery, around 200 tumor regions, around 67 matched nontumor lung samples and 56 PBMC samples were TCR-sequenced for both alpha and beta chains.

Overall results and qualifications from the work: Confirming at a functional level the hypothesis that regional TCRs recognize regional mutations was considered to require additional single-cell paired TCR alpha and beta sequencing.

The sample's time point label, in plain terms: sample taken at primary tumor resection. Whole RNA extracted from tumor and nontumor lung tissue, or from cryopreserved PBMC samples, was used for TCR sequencing without cell sorting. Donors were 70 or so patients with early-stage, untreated non-small cell lung cancer from the lung TRACERx cohort. Patients were selected for TCR sequencing only if sufficient RNA was available from at least two tumor regions. Tumor and adjacent nontumor lung specimens were reviewed by a lung pathologist before selection. Libraries were built with 5' RACE. The sequencer listed for this sample is NextSeq 500. In the TCR library protocol, a unique molecular identifier was attached to each TCR cDNA molecule so that PCR and sequencing errors could be corrected. Under the source paper's analysis protocol: Decombinator tools were used for TCR identification, UMI-based error correction and CDR3 extraction. Expanded TCRs were defined as those above a frequency of 2 per 1,000, corresponding to the top 1% of the tumor frequency distribution. Each repertoire was subsampled 100 times to 5,000 TCRs, after which Renyi diversity was computed with the R vegan package. To build CDR3 similarity networks, amino acid triplet string-kernel similarity was used, and CDR3s were connected when their pairwise similarity was above 0.82. TCRdb reworked the public reads: Q25 trimming with fastp, MiXCR clone assembly, productive beta chains retained. Rows are unified per CDR3 protein, each entry keeping the most common DNA and genes. These V and J calls rely on TCRdb rather than the paper's analysis. Counted in this sample were about 10,000 distinct CDR3 sequences; roughly 4% of them appeared once. Together, the top ten hold just over 7.5% of the sample.

Many counts were recorded for this clonotype. Its target antigen remains unknown. No per-base quality is available; no much larger clone lies one base away. This beta chain is an off-target read within a library intended for alpha chains, so its frequency means little. At the junction V is shortened by 3 bases and J by 3 bases, with 7 bases in between. The germline V gene supplies CDR1 SQVTM and CDR2 ANQGSEA. Taken from cysteine to phenylalanine, the CDR3 has 12 residues. Only the CDR3 part of the read is kept: 36 bases, read in frame from the first base. The chain uses TRBV29-1 and TRBJ2-3; a confident D gene designation cannot be given. The origin of this receptor is a male donor with early-stage non-small cell lung cancer. Sample: normal lung tissue next to the tumor, taken at surgery. CDR3 region: CSVDWQTDTQYF. The bases read TGCAGCGTTGATTGGCAGACAGATACGCAGTATTTT.